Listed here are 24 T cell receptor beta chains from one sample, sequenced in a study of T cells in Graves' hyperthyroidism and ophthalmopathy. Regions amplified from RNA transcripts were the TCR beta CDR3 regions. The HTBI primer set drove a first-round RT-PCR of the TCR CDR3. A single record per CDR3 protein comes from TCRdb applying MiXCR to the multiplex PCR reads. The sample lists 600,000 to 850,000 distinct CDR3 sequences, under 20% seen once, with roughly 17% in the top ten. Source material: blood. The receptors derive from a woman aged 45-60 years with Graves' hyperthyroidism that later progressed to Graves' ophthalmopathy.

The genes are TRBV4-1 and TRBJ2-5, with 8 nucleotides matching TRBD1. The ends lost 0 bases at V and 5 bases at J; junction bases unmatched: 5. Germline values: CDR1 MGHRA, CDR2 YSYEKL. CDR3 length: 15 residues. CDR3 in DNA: TGCGCCAGCAGCCAAGATCAGGCAGGGGGCGAGACCCAGTACTTC. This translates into CASSQDQAGGETQYF.

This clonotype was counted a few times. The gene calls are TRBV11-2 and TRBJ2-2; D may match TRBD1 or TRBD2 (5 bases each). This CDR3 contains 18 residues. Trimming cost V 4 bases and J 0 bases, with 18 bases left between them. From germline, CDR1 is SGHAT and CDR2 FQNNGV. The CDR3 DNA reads TGTGCCAGCAGCTCTCGCGTTATGGGACCAACGAACACCGGGGAGCTGTTTTTT. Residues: CASSSRVMGPTNTGELFF. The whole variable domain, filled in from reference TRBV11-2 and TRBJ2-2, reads EAGVAQSPRYKIIEKRQSVAFWCNPISGHATLYWYQQILGQGPKLLIQFQNNGVVDDSQLPKDRFSAERLKGVDSTLKIQPAKLEDSAVYLCASSSRVMGPTNTGELFFGEGSRLTVL.

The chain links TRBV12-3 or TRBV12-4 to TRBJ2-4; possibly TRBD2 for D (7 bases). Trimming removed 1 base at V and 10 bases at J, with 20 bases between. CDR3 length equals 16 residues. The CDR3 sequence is CASSLVGEGDIKIQYF. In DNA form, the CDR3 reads TGTGCCAGCAGTTTAGTCGGGGAGGGGGATATAAAAATTCAGTACTTC.

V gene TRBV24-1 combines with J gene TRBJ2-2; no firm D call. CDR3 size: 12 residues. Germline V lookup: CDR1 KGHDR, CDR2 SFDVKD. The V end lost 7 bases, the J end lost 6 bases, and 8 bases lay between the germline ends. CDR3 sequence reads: CATRAISGELFF. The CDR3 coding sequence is TGTGCCACCAGGGCAATCTCCGGGGAGCTGTTTTTT.

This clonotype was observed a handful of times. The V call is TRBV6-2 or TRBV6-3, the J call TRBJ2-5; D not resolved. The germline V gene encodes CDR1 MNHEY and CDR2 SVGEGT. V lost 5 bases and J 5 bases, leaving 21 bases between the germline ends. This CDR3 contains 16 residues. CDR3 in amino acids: CASSPESFSKRETQYF. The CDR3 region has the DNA TGTGCCAGCAGTCCGGAGAGCTTCTCTAAACGGGAGACCCAGTACTTC.

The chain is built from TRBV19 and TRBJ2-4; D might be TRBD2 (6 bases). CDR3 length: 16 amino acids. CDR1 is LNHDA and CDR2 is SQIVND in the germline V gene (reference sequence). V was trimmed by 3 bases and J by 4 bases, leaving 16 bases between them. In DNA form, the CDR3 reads TGTGCCAGTAGTATCGTCCTGGGGGACTGGAAAAACATTCAGTACTTC. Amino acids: CASSIVLGDWKNIQYF.

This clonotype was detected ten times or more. The CDR3 loop is CASSLVGTAFNQPQHF. CDR3 nucleotides: TGTGCCAGCAGCTTAGTAGGAACAGCCTTCAATCAGCCCCAGCATTTT. The chain carries TRBV7-8 and TRBJ1-5; D is uncertain. V lost 1 base and J 3 bases, leaving 13 bases between the germline ends. Germline V gene sequence: CDR1 SGHVS, CDR2 FQNEAQ. The CDR3 sequence is 16 residues long.

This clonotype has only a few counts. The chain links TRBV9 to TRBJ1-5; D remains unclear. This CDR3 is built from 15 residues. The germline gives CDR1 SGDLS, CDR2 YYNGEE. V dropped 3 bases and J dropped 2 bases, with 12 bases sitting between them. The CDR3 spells CASSETPWGNQPQHF. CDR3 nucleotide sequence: TGTGCCAGCAGCGAGACCCCCTGGGGCAATCAGCCCCAGCATTTT.

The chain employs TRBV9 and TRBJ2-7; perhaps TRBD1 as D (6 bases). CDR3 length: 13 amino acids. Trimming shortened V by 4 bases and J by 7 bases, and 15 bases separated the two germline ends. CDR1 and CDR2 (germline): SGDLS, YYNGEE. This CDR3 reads CASSPGHPREQYF. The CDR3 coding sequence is TGTGCCAGCAGCCCGGGACACCCGCGGGAGCAGTACTTC.

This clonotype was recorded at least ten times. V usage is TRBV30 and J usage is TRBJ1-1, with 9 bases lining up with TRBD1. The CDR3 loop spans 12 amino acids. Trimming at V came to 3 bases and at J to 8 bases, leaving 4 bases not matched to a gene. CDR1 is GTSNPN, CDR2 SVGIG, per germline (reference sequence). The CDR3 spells CAWSRTGVEAFF. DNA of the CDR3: TGTGCCTGGAGCCGGACAGGGGTAGAAGCTTTCTTT.

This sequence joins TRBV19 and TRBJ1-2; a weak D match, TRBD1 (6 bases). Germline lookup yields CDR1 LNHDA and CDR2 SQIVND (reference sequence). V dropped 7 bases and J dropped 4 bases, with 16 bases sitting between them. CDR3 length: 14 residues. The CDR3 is CASTTGGRIYGYTF. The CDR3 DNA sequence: TGTGCCAGTACTACGGGGGGGCGTATCTATGGCTACACCTTC.

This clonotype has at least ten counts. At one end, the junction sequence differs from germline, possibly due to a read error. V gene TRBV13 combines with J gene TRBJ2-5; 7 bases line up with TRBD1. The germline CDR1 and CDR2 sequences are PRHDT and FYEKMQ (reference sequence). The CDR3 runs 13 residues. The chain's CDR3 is CASSPSGHPDRHF. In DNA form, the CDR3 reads TGTGCCAGCAGCCCCAGCGGACACCCGGACAGGCACTTC.

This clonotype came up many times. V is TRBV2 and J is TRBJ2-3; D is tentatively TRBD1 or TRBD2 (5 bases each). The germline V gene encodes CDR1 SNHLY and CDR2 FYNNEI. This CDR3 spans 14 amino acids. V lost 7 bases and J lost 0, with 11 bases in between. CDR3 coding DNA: TGTGCCAGCACTCGGTGGGGGAGCACAGATACGCAGTATTTT. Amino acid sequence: CASTRWGSTDTQYF.

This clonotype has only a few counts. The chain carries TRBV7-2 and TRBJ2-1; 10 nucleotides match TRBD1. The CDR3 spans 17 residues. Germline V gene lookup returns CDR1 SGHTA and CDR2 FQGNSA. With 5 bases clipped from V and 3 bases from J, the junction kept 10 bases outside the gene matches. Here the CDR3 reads CASSPQDRGDVYNEQFF. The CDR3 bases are TGTGCCAGCAGCCCGCAGGACAGGGGGGATGTCTACAATGAGCAGTTCTTC.

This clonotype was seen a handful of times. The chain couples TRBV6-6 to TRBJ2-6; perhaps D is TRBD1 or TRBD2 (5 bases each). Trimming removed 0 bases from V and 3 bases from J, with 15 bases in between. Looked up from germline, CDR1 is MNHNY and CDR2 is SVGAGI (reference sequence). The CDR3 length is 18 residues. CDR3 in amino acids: CASSYSRAGLNGANVLTF. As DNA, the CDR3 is TGTGCCAGCAGTTACTCGAGGGCAGGGCTGAATGGGGCCAACGTCCTGACTTTC.

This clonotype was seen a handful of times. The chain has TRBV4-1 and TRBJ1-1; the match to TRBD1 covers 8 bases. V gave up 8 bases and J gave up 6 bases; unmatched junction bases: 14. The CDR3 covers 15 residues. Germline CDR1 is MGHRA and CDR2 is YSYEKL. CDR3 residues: CASAPGTGSFAEAFF. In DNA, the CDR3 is TGCGCCAGCGCACCCGGGACAGGAAGTTTCGCTGAAGCTTTCTTT.

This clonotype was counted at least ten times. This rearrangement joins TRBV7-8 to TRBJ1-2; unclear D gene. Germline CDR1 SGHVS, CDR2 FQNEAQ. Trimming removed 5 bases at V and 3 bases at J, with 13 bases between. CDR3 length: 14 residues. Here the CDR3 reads CASSQETTDYGYTF. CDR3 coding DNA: TGTGCCAGCAGCCAGGAGACGACGGACTATGGCTACACCTTC.

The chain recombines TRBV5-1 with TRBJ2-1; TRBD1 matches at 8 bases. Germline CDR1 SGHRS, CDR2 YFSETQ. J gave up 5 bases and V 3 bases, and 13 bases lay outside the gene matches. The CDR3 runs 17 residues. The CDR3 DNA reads TGCGCCAGCAGCTGGGAACTCCCGGGACAGGAAAACAATGAGCAGTTCTTC. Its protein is CASSWELPGQENNEQFF.

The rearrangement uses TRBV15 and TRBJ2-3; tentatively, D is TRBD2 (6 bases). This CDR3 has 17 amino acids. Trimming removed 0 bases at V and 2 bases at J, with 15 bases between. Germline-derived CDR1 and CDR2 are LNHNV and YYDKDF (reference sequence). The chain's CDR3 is CATSRDGGGTITDTQYF. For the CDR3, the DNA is TGTGCCACCAGCAGAGATGGTGGGGGGACCATCACAGATACGCAGTATTTT.

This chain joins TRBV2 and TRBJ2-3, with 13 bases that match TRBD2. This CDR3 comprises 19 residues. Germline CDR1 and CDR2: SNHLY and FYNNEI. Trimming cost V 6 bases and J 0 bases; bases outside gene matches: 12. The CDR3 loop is CASSDRSGTSGESTDTQYF. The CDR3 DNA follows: TGTGCCAGCAGCGACCGGTCCGGGACTAGCGGGGAGAGCACAGATACGCAGTATTTT. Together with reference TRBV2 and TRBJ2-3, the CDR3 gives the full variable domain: EPEVTQTPSHQVTQMGQEVILRCVPISNHLYFYWYRQILGQKVEFLVSFYNNEISEKSEIFDDQFSVERPDGSNFTLKIRSTKLEDSAMYFCASSDRSGTSGESTDTQYFGPGTRLTVL.

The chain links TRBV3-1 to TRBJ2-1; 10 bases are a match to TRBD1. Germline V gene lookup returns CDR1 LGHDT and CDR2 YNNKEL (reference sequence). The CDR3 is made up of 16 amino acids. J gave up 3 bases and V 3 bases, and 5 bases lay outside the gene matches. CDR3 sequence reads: CASSHAGTGDYNEQFF. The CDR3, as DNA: TGTGCCAGCAGCCATGCCGGGACAGGGGACTACAATGAGCAGTTCTTC.

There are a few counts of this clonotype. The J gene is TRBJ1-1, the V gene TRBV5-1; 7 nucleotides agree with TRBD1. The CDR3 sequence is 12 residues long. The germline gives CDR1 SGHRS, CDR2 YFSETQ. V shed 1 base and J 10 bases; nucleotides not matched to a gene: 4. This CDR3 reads CASSLRTGAAFF. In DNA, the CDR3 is TGCGCCAGCAGCTTGAGAACAGGGGCAGCTTTCTTT.

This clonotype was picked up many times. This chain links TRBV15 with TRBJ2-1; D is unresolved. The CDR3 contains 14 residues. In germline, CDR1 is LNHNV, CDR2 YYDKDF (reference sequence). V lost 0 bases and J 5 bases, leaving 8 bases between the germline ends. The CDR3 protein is CATSRDRLNNEQFF. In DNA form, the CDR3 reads TGTGCCACCAGCAGAGATCGCCTGAACAATGAGCAGTTCTTC.

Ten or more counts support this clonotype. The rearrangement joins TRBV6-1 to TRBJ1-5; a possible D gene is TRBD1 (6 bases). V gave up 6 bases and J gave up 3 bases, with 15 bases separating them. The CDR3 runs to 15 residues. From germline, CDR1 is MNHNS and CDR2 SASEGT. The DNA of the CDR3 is TGTGCCAGCAGGCCCTCCACAGGGTACAATCAGCCCCAGCATTTT. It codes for CASRPSTGYNQPQHF.